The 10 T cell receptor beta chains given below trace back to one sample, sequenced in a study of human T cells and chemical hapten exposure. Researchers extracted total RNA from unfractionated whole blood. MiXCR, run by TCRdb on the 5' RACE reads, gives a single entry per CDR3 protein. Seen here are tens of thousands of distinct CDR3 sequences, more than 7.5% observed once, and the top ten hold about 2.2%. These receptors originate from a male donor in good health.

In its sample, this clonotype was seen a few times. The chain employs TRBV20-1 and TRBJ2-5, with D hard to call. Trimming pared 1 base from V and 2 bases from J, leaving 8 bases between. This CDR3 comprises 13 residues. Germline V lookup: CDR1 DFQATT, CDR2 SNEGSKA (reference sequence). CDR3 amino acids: CSARVQTQETQYF. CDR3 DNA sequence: TGCAGTGCTAGAGTTCAGACTCAAGAGACCCAGTACTTC.

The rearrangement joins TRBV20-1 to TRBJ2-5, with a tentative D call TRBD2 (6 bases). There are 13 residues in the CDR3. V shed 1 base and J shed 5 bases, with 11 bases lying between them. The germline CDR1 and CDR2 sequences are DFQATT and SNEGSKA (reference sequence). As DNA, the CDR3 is TGCAGTGCTAGAGGGGGGGTGTTCGAGACCCAGTACTTC. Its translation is CSARGGVFETQYF.

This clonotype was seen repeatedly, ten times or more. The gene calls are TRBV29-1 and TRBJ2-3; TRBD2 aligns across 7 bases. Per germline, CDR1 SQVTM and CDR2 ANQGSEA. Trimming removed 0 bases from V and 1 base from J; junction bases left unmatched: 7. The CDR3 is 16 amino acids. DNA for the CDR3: TGCAGCGTTGAAGAGGAGTGGGGGGGGGGCACAGATACGCAGTATTTT. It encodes CSVEEEWGGGTDTQYF.

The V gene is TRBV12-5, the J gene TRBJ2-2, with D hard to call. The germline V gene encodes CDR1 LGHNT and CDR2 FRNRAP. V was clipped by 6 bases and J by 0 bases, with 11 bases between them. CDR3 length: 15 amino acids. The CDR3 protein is CASGSGPTNTGELFF. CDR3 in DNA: TGTGCTAGTGGATCCGGACCCACGAACACCGGGGAGCTGTTTTTT. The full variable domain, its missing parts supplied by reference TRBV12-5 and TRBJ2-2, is DARVTQTPRHKVTEMGQEVTMRCQPILGHNTVFWYRQTMMQGLELLAYFRNRAPLDDSGMPKDRFSAEMPDATLATLKIQPSEPRDSAVYFCASGSGPTNTGELFFGEGSRLTVL.

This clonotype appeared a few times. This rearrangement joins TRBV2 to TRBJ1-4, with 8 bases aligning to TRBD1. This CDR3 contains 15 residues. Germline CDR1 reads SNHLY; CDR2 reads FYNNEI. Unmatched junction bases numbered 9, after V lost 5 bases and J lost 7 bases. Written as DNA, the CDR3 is TGTGCCAGCAGTATACCCGGACAGGGTGTTGAAAAACTGTTTTTT. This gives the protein CASSIPGQGVEKLFF. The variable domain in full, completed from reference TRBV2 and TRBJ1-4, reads EPEVTQTPSHQVTQMGQEVILRCVPISNHLYFYWYRQILGQKVEFLVSFYNNEISEKSEIFDDQFSVERPDGSNFTLKIRSTKLEDSAMYFCASSIPGQGVEKLFFGSGTQLSVL.

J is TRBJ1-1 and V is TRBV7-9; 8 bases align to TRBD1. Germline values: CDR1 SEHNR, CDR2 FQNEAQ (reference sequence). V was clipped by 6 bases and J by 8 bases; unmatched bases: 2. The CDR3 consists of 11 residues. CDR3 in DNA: TGTGCCAGCAGACGACAGGGGGAAGCTTTCTTT. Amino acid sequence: CASRRQGEAFF.

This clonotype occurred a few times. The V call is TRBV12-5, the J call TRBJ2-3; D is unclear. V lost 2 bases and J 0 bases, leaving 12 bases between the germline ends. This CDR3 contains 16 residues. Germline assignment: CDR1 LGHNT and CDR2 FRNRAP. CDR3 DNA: TGTGCTAGTGGTTTGCTAATGGGATCTAGCACAGATACGCAGTATTTT. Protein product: CASGLLMGSSTDTQYF. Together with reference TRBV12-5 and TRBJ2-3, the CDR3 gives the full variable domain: DARVTQTPRHKVTEMGQEVTMRCQPILGHNTVFWYRQTMMQGLELLAYFRNRAPLDDSGMPKDRFSAEMPDATLATLKIQPSEPRDSAVYFCASGLLMGSSTDTQYFGPGTRLTVL.

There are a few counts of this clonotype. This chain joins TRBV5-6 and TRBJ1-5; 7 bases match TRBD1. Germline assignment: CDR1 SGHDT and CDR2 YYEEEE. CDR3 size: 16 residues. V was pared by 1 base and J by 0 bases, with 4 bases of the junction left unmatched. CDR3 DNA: TGTGCCAGCAGCTTGCGAGGGGGCGTTAGCAATCAGCCCCAGCATTTT. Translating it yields CASSLRGGVSNQPQHF.

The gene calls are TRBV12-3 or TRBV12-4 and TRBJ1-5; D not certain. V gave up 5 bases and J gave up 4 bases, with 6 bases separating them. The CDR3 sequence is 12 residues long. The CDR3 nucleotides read TGTGCCAGCAGTCAGCAAAATCAGCCCCAGCATTTT. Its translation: CASSQQNQPQHF.

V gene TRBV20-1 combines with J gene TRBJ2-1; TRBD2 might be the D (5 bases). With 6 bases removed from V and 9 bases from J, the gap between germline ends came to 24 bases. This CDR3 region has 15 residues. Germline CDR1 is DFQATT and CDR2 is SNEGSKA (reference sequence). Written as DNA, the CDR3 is TGCAGTGCCAAGGACTCGCCCGCTAGTAATACTGAGCAGTTCTTC. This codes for CSAKDSPASNTEQFF.